This T cell receptor beta chain was identified in a study of immune evolution from preneoplasia to lung adenocarcinoma. Findings and limits, study-wide: Clonality was highest in normal lung, lower in later-stage lesions apparently. Top clone frequencies peaked in normal lung, apparently declining through invasive adenocarcinoma. KRAS-mutant nodules had the highest T cell clonality.

With regard to this clone: Antigen specificity is unknown.

Generated by immunoSEQ multiplex PCR, the TCRdb table keeps only in-frame clones and is missing some. The repertoire has some 7,400 clones, roughly 77% of them found once; the top ten carry about 8%. The germline V gene has CDR1 SNHLY and CDR2 FYNNEI. This CDR3 comprises 14 residues. Trimming removed 7 bases from V and 4 bases from J; junction bases left unmatched: 6. Nucleic acids came from premalignant or tumor cells enriched by macro-dissection. This chain uses TRBV2 with TRBJ2-7; the match to TRBD2 covers 11 bases. The sequenced material came from FFPE minimally invasive lung adenocarcinoma tissue. The origin of this receptor is a person between 65 and 79 years old with lung adenocarcinoma. CDR3 DNA: TGTGCCAGCAAAACTAGCGGGAGTCAGTACGAGCAGTACTTC. Its translation is CASKTSGSQYEQYF.